This T cell receptor beta chain was recorded in a study of blood T cell repertoires in COVID-19. Sequenced by immunoSEQ multiplex PCR; TCRdb stores in-frame clones only, minus some. The data show some 370,000 clones, with around 90% seen just once and about 6.8% held by the top ten. CDR3 length: 16 amino acids. Germline lookup yields CDR1 SGHNT and CDR2 YENEEA. V dropped 0 bases and J dropped 6 bases, with 17 bases sitting between them. V gene TRBV11-3 combines with J gene TRBJ1-1; the D is unclear. Sequencing input: peripheral blood. The TCR comes from a man aged 18 to 30 with active or convalescent COVID-19. The CDR3 nucleotides read TGTGCCAGCAGCTTAGATTCAAGAGGTGGAGGGTCTGAAGCTTTCTTT. Translated: CASSLDSRGGGSEAFF.